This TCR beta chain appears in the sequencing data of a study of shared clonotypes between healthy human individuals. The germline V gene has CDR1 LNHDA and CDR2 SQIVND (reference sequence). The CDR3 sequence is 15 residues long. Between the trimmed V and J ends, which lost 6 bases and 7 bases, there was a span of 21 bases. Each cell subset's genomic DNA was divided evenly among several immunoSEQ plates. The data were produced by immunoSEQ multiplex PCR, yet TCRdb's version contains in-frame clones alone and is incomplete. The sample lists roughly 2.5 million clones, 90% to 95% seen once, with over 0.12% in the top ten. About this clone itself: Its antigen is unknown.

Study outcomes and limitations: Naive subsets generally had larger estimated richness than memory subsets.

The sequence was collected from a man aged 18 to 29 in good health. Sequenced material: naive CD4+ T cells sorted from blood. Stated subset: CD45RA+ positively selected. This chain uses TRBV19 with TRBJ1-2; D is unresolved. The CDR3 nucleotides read TGTGCCAGTAGACCCATCCCCGAGGGAGGATTTGGCTACACCTTC. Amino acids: CASRPIPEGGFGYTF.